This TCR beta chain was sequenced for a study of a mutant IDH1 vaccine in newly diagnosed glioma. Study as a whole: With temozolomide cycles, or 4-6 weeks after radiotherapy alone, vaccination was started. Study-wide findings and caveats: Pseudoprogression seemingly bore no relation to changes in top peripheral T cell clonotypes.

Only in-frame clones appear in the TCRdb table, and some are missing; sequencing was by immunoSEQ multiplex PCR. The repertoire holds around 29,000 clones, with around 80% as singletons. The time point was: week 23, last vaccination. Every single dose of the vaccine, 300 ug of mutant IDH1 20-mer peptide, came with topical imiquimod. This clone was seen more than once but under ten times. Its antigen is currently unknown. CDR3 size: 14 residues. In germline, CDR1 is SEHNR, CDR2 FQNEAQ (reference sequence). Trimming removed 3 bases from V and 4 bases from J, with 12 bases in between. The sample was PBMCs, taken from a glioma patient whose treatment included an IDH1 peptide vaccine. The receptor's source is a woman between 18 and 30 years old with glioma. The chain couples TRBV7-9 to TRBJ1-1, with D uncertain. The CDR3 loop reads CASSFSTSSTEAFF. DNA of the CDR3: TGTGCCAGCAGCTTTTCTACCTCGAGCACTGAAGCTTTCTTT.